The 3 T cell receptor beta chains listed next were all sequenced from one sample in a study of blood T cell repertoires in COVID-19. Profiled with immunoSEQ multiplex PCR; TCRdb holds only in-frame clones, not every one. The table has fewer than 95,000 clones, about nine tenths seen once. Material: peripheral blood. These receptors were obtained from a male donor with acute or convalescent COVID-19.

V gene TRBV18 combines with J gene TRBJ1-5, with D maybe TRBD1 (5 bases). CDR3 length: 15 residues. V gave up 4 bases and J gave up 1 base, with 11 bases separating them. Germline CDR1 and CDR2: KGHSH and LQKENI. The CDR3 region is CASSLQAGSNQPQHF. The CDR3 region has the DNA TGTGCCAGCTCACTACAGGCCGGAAGCAATCAGCCCCAGCATTTT.

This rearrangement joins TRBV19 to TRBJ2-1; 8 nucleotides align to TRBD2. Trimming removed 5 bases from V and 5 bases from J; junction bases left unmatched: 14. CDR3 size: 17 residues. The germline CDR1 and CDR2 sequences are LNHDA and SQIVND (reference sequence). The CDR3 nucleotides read TGTGCCAGTAGTTCCCTAGGGGGAGCGGGGGTCCACAATGAGCAGTTCTTC. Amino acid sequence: CASSSLGGAGVHNEQFF.

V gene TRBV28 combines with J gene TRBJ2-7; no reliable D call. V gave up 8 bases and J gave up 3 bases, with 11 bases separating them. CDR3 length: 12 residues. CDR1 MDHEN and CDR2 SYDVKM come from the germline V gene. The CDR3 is CASAATYYEQYF. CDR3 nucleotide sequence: TGTGCCAGCGCCGCGACATACTACGAGCAGTACTTC.